The present T cell receptor (beta chain) was sequenced within a study of cytomegalovirus exposure and HLA in healthy donors. Study-level findings and limits: In a later analysis, DRB1 alleles had the most associated TCRs; HLA-C alleles the fewest. The study labeled 150 to 200 TCR beta chains cytomegalovirus-associated. In a later analysis, most CMV-associated TCR beta chains appeared HLA-restricted. A later analysis reported that several of the most significant clusters appeared to be linked to common viral pathogens, among them Epstein-Barr virus.

PCR involved 60 Vbeta and 13 Jbeta primers. Profiling relied on immunoSEQ multiplex PCR, and the TCRdb table lists in-frame clones only, not all of them. This sample yields 150,000 to 200,000 clones, of which about 80% are seen a single time; around 7.2% belongs to the top ten. Trimming left V 4 bases short and J 4 bases short, with 13 bases between. The CDR3 length is 14 residues. Per the germline V gene, CDR1 is MDHEN and CDR2 is SYDVKM. Comment on this clone: No antigen is known for it.

The sequenced material came from PBMCs. The TCR originated in a man younger than 45 in good health and CMV-seropositive. The chain is built from TRBV28 and TRBJ1-2, with a weak D call TRBD1 (6 bases). CDR3 DNA sequence: TGTGCCAGCAGTTCACAGGGCCGCTTCTATGGCTACACCTTC. This codes for CASSSQGRFYGYTF.